The next 16 T cell receptor beta chains were all read from a single sample in a study of blood T cell repertoires in COVID-19. Measured with immunoSEQ multiplex PCR; TCRdb has only the in-frame clones, and not every one. The sample has around 310,000 clones, 88% seen once. The sample taken for sequencing was peripheral blood. All receptors derive from a woman aged 50 to 60 with active or convalescent COVID-19.

This rearrangement joins TRBV10-3 to TRBJ1-5, with D possibly TRBD1 on 5 matching bases. The V end was cut by 4 bases, the J end by 6 bases, with 13 bases between. Germline V gene data show CDR1 as ENHRY and CDR2 as SYGVKD. The CDR3 runs 14 residues. CDR3 residues: CAISAAQGLQPQHF. The DNA of the CDR3 is TGTGCCATCAGTGCGGCGCAGGGTCTTCAGCCCCAGCATTTT.

V is TRBV5-1 and J is TRBJ2-7; TRBD1 matches 7 bases. The germline V gene has CDR1 SGHRS and CDR2 YFSETQ. CDR3 length: 18 residues. V lost 1 base, J lost 5 bases, and 18 bases stayed unmatched. The CDR3 sequence is CASSLSWVTAGGVDEQYF. The CDR3 DNA is TGCGCCAGCAGCTTGTCATGGGTAACGGCAGGGGGAGTCGACGAGCAGTACTTC.

In DNA form, the CDR3 reads TGCGCCAGCAGCCAAGCGACGGGGAACACTGAAGCTTTCTTT. This encodes CASSQATGNTEAFF. The chain joins TRBV4-1 to TRBJ1-1; D call uncertain. The V end lost 1 base, the J end lost 1 base, and 7 bases lay between the germline ends. Germline-derived CDR1 and CDR2 are MGHRA and YSYEKL. The CDR3 sequence is 14 residues long.

The gene calls are TRBV29-1 and TRBJ2-1, with TRBD1 matching over 11 bases. Germline V gene data show CDR1 as SQVTM and CDR2 as ANQGSEA. The CDR3 runs 14 residues. V shed 4 bases, J shed 8 bases, and the junction held 7 bases outside the gene matches. The CDR3 nucleotides are TGCAGCGTTGCGAGGCGGGACAGGGGGTATGAGCAGTTCTTC. Encoded protein: CSVARRDRGYEQFF.

The chain links TRBV5-6 to TRBJ2-2; D remains ambiguous. V was pared by 1 base and J by 1 base, with 11 bases between. Germline values: CDR1 SGHDT, CDR2 YYEEEE. The CDR3 spans 16 residues. The CDR3 sequence is CASSLLLDLNTGELFF. The CDR3, as DNA: TGTGCCAGCAGCTTGCTCCTAGACCTGAACACCGGGGAGCTGTTTTTT.

This chain links TRBV25-1 with TRBJ2-2; TRBD2 is a possible D gene (6 bases). The CDR3 spans 15 residues. CDR1 and CDR2 from the germline V gene are MGHDK and SYGVNS. Trimming left V 4 bases short and J 7 bases short, with 16 bases between. In nucleotides, the CDR3 is TGTGCCAGCAGTGTATCAGGAGGAGGGTACGGGGAGCTGTTTTTT. It specifies CASSVSGGGYGELFF.

The CDR3 DNA is TGCGCCAGCAGCTACCTAGCGGGAGAGATTTACAATGAGCAGTTCTTC. Translated, it gives CASSYLAGEIYNEQFF. This chain links TRBV4-1 with TRBJ2-1; 10 nucleotides match TRBD2. Germline CDR1 MGHRA, CDR2 YSYEKL. There are 16 residues in the CDR3. The junction had 8 bases not matched to a gene; V was cut back by 5 bases and J by 4 bases.

The chain joins TRBV6-5 to TRBJ1-2; D unresolved. Germline lookup yields CDR1 MNHEY and CDR2 SVGAGI. Trimming stripped 7 bases from V and 0 bases from J, with 12 bases between. The CDR3 runs 14 residues. CDR3 residues: CASTATGANYGYTF. The CDR3 DNA reads TGTGCCAGCACTGCTACTGGAGCTAACTATGGCTACACCTTC.

This clone was seen just once. The chain links TRBV5-1 to TRBJ2-3; TRBD2 agrees at 11 bases. CDR1 is SGHRS, CDR2 YFSETQ, per germline. The CDR3 is 15 amino acids. Trimming removed 7 bases from V and 1 base from J; junction bases left unmatched: 5. The CDR3, as DNA: TGCGCCAGCGGATCGACTAGCGGGGGCACAGATACGCAGTATTTT. It translates to CASGSTSGGTDTQYF. Using reference TRBV5-1 and TRBJ2-3 for the parts outside the CDR3, the full variable domain is KAGVTQTPRYLIKTRGQQVTLSCSPISGHRSVSWYQQTPGQGLQFLFEYFSETQRNKGNFPGRFSGRQFSNSRSEMNVSTLELGDSALYLCASGSTSGGTDTQYFGPGTRLTVL.

V usage is TRBV29-1 and J usage is TRBJ2-7, with D tentatively TRBD1 (6 bases). The CDR3 has 14 amino acids. Germline values: CDR1 SQVTM, CDR2 ANQGSEA. V was cut by 4 bases and J by 2 bases, with 15 bases left in between. The CDR3 bases are TGCAGCGTTGTTCTCGGGACAAGGACCTACGAGCAGTACTTC. This translates into CSVVLGTRTYEQYF.

The chain couples TRBV6-6 to TRBJ1-1; possible D gene TRBD1, 5 bases. V was pared by 0 bases and J by 4 bases, with 12 bases between. Germline CDR1 is MNHNY and CDR2 is SVGAGI (reference sequence). The CDR3 spans 15 residues. The DNA for the CDR3 is TGTGCCAGCAGTTACTCGATCCGGGGGTTCACTGAAGCTTTCTTT. Its translation is CASSYSIRGFTEAFF.

The chain carries TRBV11-1 and TRBJ1-1, with D perhaps TRBD1 (5 bases). CDR1 is SGHAT and CDR2 is FQDESV in the germline V gene (reference sequence). This CDR3 comprises 13 residues. The V end was cut by 5 bases, the J end by 7 bases, with 14 bases between. The CDR3 nucleotides read TGTGCCAGCAGCCTAACCCGACAGCATGAAGCTTTCTTT. Translated, it gives CASSLTRQHEAFF.

The genes are TRBV19 and TRBJ2-7; D perhaps matches TRBD2 (5 bases). Trimming pared 5 bases from V and 0 bases from J, leaving 17 bases between. The CDR3 covers 16 residues. CDR1 and CDR2 from the germline V gene are LNHDA and SQIVND (reference sequence). CDR3 region: CASSASPGWSSYEQYF. CDR3 DNA: TGTGCCAGTAGTGCCAGCCCGGGGTGGTCCTCCTACGAGCAGTACTTC.

This clone has a single count. The chain uses TRBV7-2 and TRBJ1-1; 7 nucleotides agree with TRBD1. V was clipped by 5 bases and J by 2 bases; unmatched bases: 8. Germline V gene sequence: CDR1 SGHTA, CDR2 FQGNSA. The CDR3 is 15 amino acids. In DNA, the CDR3 is TGTGCCAGCAGCCAGCGGACAGGTGGTAACACTGAAGCTTTCTTT. Translation gives CASSQRTGGNTEAFF.

This chain links TRBV7-9 with TRBJ1-1, with D possibly TRBD1 on 5 matching bases. Germline V CDR1 and CDR2: SEHNR, FQNEAQ (reference sequence). Trimming took off 5 bases at V and 5 bases at J, with 15 bases between the two ends. The CDR3 is 14 amino acids. This chain's CDR3 is CASSTQGRGTEAFF. Here the CDR3 DNA reads TGTGCCAGCAGCACGCAGGGTCGAGGAACTGAAGCTTTCTTT.

The chain recombines TRBV19 with TRBJ2-6, with a tentative D call TRBD2 (5 bases). The ends were cut back, 5 bases at V and 0 bases at J, with 14 bases in the middle. The CDR3 is 17 amino acids. From germline, CDR1 is LNHDA and CDR2 SQIVND (reference sequence). In DNA form, the CDR3 reads TGTGCCAGTAGTCCCCCAGAGGGTGTCTCTGGGGCCAACGTCCTGACTTTC. Protein: CASSPPEGVSGANVLTF.